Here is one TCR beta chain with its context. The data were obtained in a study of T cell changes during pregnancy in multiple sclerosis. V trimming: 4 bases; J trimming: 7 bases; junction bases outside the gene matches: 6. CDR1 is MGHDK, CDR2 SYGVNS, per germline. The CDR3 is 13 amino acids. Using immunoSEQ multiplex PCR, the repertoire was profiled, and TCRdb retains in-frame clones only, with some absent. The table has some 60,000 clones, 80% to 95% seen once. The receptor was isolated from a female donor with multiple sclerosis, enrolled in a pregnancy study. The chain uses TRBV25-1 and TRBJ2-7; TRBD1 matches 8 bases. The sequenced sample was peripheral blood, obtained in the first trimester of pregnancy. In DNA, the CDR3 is TGTGCCAGCAGTGGACAGGGGTCTAAAGAGCAGTACTTC. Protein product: CASSGQGSKEQYF.